This T cell receptor beta chain was sequenced for a study of response to subunit inactivated influenza vaccine. TCRdb reprocessed the RT-PCR reads via MiXCR and lists one record per CDR3 protein. Of around 580,000 distinct CDR3 sequences in the sample, approximately 10% were seen once. This clonotype was detected only a few times. This CDR3 region has 17 residues. The V end lost 3 bases, the J end lost 0 bases, and 13 bases lay between the germline ends. Germline CDR1 and CDR2: SGHRS and YFSETQ. Material: PBMCs from blood, obtained on the day of vaccination. The sequence came from a man between 45 and 60 years old who received an inactivated influenza vaccine. This rearrangement joins TRBV5-1 to TRBJ2-6; D gene uncertain. The chain's CDR3 is CASSSQSLVSGANVLTF. CDR3 DNA sequence: TGCGCCAGCAGCTCCCAGTCCCTAGTCTCTGGGGCCAACGTCCTGACTTTC. Filled out from reference TRBV5-1 and TRBJ2-6, the complete variable domain reads KAGVTQTPRYLIKTRGQQVTLSCSPISGHRSVSWYQQTPGQGLQFLFEYFSETQRNKGNFPGRFSGRQFSNSRSEMNVSTLELGDSALYLCASSSQSLVSGANVLTFGAGSRLTVL.